A selection of T cell receptor beta chains follows, all from one sample in a study of beta chain features in type 1 diabetes. TCRdb keeps only in-frame clones here, not all; method: immunoSEQ multiplex PCR. The table records about 320,000 clones, 14% of them present only once. Material for sequencing was central memory CD4+ T cells from blood. These receptors were collected from a man aged 25 to 40 in good health. Both conserved end residues are part of each CDR3. Each record gives: V gene, D gene, J gene, clone size, CDR3 protein, CDR3 DNA. D genes are given only for firm matches. Some rows mark clone size as missing; the rest say once, few, many or name a class of expanded clone.

V gene: TRBV11-3; D gene: TRBD2; J gene: TRBJ2-3; clone size: NA; CDR3 protein: CASSYSGVRTDTQYF; CDR3 DNA: TGTGCCAGCAGCTATAGCGGGGTTCGCACAGATACGCAGTATTTT
V gene: TRBV4-2; D gene: TRBD1; J gene: TRBJ2-1; clone size: NA; CDR3 protein: CASSHRRQGAGNEQFF; CDR3 DNA: TGTGCCAGCAGCCACCGACGACAGGGGGCTGGTAATGAGCAGTTCTTC
V gene: TRBV29-1; D gene: TRBD1; J gene: TRBJ1-1; clone size: few; CDR3 protein: CSVQQGIGTEAFF; CDR3 DNA: TGCAGCGTTCAACAGGGGATAGGCACTGAAGCTTTCTTT
V gene: TRBV10-3; D gene: TRBD1; J gene: TRBJ1-1; clone size: NA; CDR3 protein: CATGGSATGLNTEAFF; CDR3 DNA: TGTGCCACTGGGGGATCGGCGACAGGGCTGAACACTGAAGCTTTCTTT
V gene: TRBV6-5; D gene: TRBD2; J gene: TRBJ2-1; clone size: NA; CDR3 protein: CASSPTSGPYNEQFF; CDR3 DNA: TGTGCCAGCAGCCCAACTAGCGGGCCTTACAATGAGCAGTTCTTC
V gene: TRBV29-1; D gene: NA; J gene: TRBJ2-1; clone size: NA; CDR3 protein: CSGTGQGEQFF; CDR3 DNA: TGCAGCGGAACAGGGCAAGGCGAGCAGTTCTTC
V gene: TRBV9; D gene: NA; J gene: TRBJ2-1; clone size: NA; CDR3 protein: CASSPGLANYNEQFF; CDR3 DNA: TGTGCCAGCAGCCCCGGGCTAGCGAACTACAATGAGCAGTTCTTC
V gene: TRBV9; D gene: NA; J gene: TRBJ2-2; clone size: NA; CDR3 protein: CASSADHNTGELFF; CDR3 DNA: TGTGCCAGCAGCGCGGACCACAACACCGGGGAGCTGTTTTTT
V gene: TRBV19; D gene: TRBD2; J gene: TRBJ2-1; clone size: few; CDR3 protein: CASSISGVNNEQFF; CDR3 DNA: TGTGCCAGTAGTATTAGCGGGGTCAACAATGAGCAGTTCTTC
V gene: TRBV30; D gene: NA; J gene: TRBJ1-2; clone size: NA; CDR3 protein: CARSVGPGGYTF; CDR3 DNA: TGTGCCCGGAGTGTTGGGCCGGGGGGCTACACCTTC
V gene: TRBV20-1; D gene: NA; J gene: TRBJ2-1; clone size: few; CDR3 protein: CSASQANEQFF; CDR3 DNA: TGCAGTGCTAGTCAGGCCAATGAGCAGTTCTTC
V gene: TRBV7-2; D gene: NA; J gene: TRBJ2-3; clone size: NA; CDR3 protein: CASSLTITDTQYF; CDR3 DNA: TGTGCCAGCAGCCTAACTATAACAGATACGCAGTATTTT
V gene: TRBV30; D gene: TRBD2; J gene: TRBJ2-2; clone size: NA; CDR3 protein: CAWRRLAGFNTGELFF; CDR3 DNA: TGTGCCTGGAGGCGGCTAGCGGGATTCAACACCGGGGAGCTGTTTTTT
V gene: TRBV12-5; D gene: NA; J gene: TRBJ2-5; clone size: NA; CDR3 protein: CASGLPPFEETQYF; CDR3 DNA: TGTGCTAGTGGTTTGCCCCCCTTCGAAGAGACCCAGTACTTC
V gene: TRBV5-1; D gene: NA; J gene: TRBJ2-2; clone size: many; CDR3 protein: CASSLAGKTGELFF; CDR3 DNA: TGCGCCAGCAGCTTGGCAGGGAAAACCGGGGAGCTGTTTTTT
V gene: TRBV27; D gene: NA; J gene: TRBJ1-2; clone size: many; CDR3 protein: CATSERGFAGYTF; CDR3 DNA: TGTGCCACCTCCGAGAGGGGGTTCGCTGGCTACACCTTC
V gene: TRBV7-2; D gene: NA; J gene: TRBJ1-3; clone size: few; CDR3 protein: CASSLSGMGNTIYF; CDR3 DNA: TGTGCCAGCAGCTTATCAGGGATGGGAAACACCATATATTTT
V gene: TRBV15; D gene: TRBD1; J gene: TRBJ2-1; clone size: NA; CDR3 protein: CATSQDRGGGNEQFF; CDR3 DNA: TGTGCCACCAGCCAGGACAGGGGGGGTGGCAATGAGCAGTTCTTC
V gene: TRBV11-1; D gene: TRBD2; J gene: TRBJ2-1; clone size: NA; CDR3 protein: CASMTGGRLTYNEQFF; CDR3 DNA: TGTGCCAGCATGACGGGAGGACGACTTACCTACAATGAGCAGTTCTTC
V gene: TRBV5-6; D gene: TRBD1; J gene: TRBJ2-6; clone size: few; CDR3 protein: CASSFTGVAGANVLTF; CDR3 DNA: TGTGCCAGCAGCTTCACAGGGGTGGCTGGGGCCAACGTCCTGACTTTC
V gene: TRBV5-5; D gene: TRBD1; J gene: TRBJ2-5; clone size: many; CDR3 protein: CASSLSPGGGKTQYF; CDR3 DNA: TGTGCCAGCAGCTTGAGCCCAGGGGGCGGAAAGACCCAGTACTTC
V gene: TRBV10-3; D gene: NA; J gene: TRBJ1-2; clone size: once; CDR3 protein: CAISKSGEGGYTF; CDR3 DNA: TGTGCCATCAGTAAATCAGGGGAGGGTGGCTACACCTTC
V gene: TRBV11-3; D gene: NA; J gene: TRBJ2-5; clone size: once; CDR3 protein: CASSLGGRPEETQYF; CDR3 DNA: TGTGCCAGCAGCTTAGGGGGGCGCCCTGAAGAGACCCAGTACTTC
V gene: TRBV4-1; D gene: TRBD1; J gene: TRBJ2-7; clone size: few; CDR3 protein: CASSHGQGVSEQYF; CDR3 DNA: TGCGCCAGCAGCCATGGACAGGGGGTTAGCGAGCAGTACTTC
V gene: TRBV29-1; D gene: NA; J gene: TRBJ2-1; clone size: many; CDR3 protein: CSVRRSYNEQFF; CDR3 DNA: TGCAGCGTTAGAAGATCATACAATGAGCAGTTCTTC
V gene: TRBV7-2; D gene: NA; J gene: TRBJ1-5; clone size: few; CDR3 protein: CASSPTGAQPQHF; CDR3 DNA: TGTGCCAGCAGCCCGACAGGCGCTCAGCCCCAGCATTTT
V gene: TRBV6-1; D gene: NA; J gene: TRBJ1-3; clone size: few; CDR3 protein: CASTSQEHSGNTIYF; CDR3 DNA: TGTGCCAGCACGAGTCAGGAACACTCTGGAAACACCATATATTTT
V gene: TRBV7-2; D gene: NA; J gene: TRBJ2-7; clone size: NA; CDR3 protein: CASSVHAGEQYF; CDR3 DNA: TGTGCCAGCAGCGTCCATGCTGGCGAGCAGTACTTC
V gene: TRBV30; D gene: NA; J gene: TRBJ1-2; clone size: NA; CDR3 protein: CASRVSGGYTF; CDR3 DNA: TGTGCCTCAAGGGTATCGGGCGGCTACACCTTC
V gene: TRBV18; D gene: TRBD2; J gene: TRBJ2-5; clone size: few; CDR3 protein: CASSPGTSGQETQYF; CDR3 DNA: TGTGCCAGCTCACCGGGGACTAGCGGGCAAGAGACCCAGTACTTC
V gene: TRBV27; D gene: NA; J gene: TRBJ1-1; clone size: NA; CDR3 protein: CASSFGGVTEAFF; CDR3 DNA: TGTGCCAGCAGTTTCGGTGGTGTCACTGAAGCTTTCTTT
V gene: TRBV11-3; D gene: TRBD2; J gene: TRBJ2-1; clone size: NA; CDR3 protein: CASSSGTSGGVNEQFF; CDR3 DNA: TGTGCCAGCAGCTCAGGGACTAGCGGGGGGGTTAATGAGCAGTTCTTC
V gene: TRBV11-2; D gene: TRBD2; J gene: TRBJ2-7; clone size: NA; CDR3 protein: CASSAVAGGVFSDYEQYF; CDR3 DNA: TGTGCCAGCTCAGCTGTTGCGGGGGGAGTTTTTTCCGACTACGAGCAGTACTTC
V gene: TRBV7-2; D gene: NA; J gene: TRBJ2-2; clone size: NA; CDR3 protein: CASSSDGVGELFF; CDR3 DNA: TGTGCCAGCAGCTCCGATGGAGTCGGGGAGCTGTTTTTT
V gene: TRBV4-1; D gene: NA; J gene: TRBJ1-5; clone size: few; CDR3 protein: CASSQGGPGGPQHF; CDR3 DNA: TGTGCCAGCAGCCAAGGGGGTCCGGGGGGCCCCCAGCATTTT
V gene: TRBV2; D gene: TRBD1; J gene: TRBJ2-6; clone size: NA; CDR3 protein: CASSELGQGFPGANVLTF; CDR3 DNA: TGTGCCAGCAGTGAATTGGGACAGGGATTTCCTGGGGCCAACGTCCTGACTTTC
V gene: TRBV11-3; D gene: NA; J gene: TRBJ2-7; clone size: few; CDR3 protein: CASSRGNQGSEQYF; CDR3 DNA: TGTGCCAGCAGCCGGGGAAACCAGGGTAGCGAGCAGTACTTC
V gene: TRBV21-1; D gene: NA; J gene: TRBJ1-2; clone size: many; CDR3 protein: CASSGKGKGNYGYTF; CDR3 DNA: TGTGCCAGCAGCGGAAAGGGAAAGGGCAACTATGGCTACACCTTC
V gene: TRBV4-3; D gene: TRBD1; J gene: TRBJ1-4; clone size: NA; CDR3 protein: CASSKQGAGEKLFF; CDR3 DNA: TGCGCCAGCAGCAAACAGGGGGCAGGGGAAAAACTGTTTTTT
V gene: TRBV27; D gene: TRBD1; J gene: TRBJ2-3; clone size: few; CDR3 protein: CASSLGQGAGVGTQYF; CDR3 DNA: TGTGCCAGCAGTTTAGGACAGGGGGCCGGCGTTGGTACGCAGTATTTT
V gene: TRBV7-9; D gene: NA; J gene: TRBJ2-7; clone size: few; CDR3 protein: CASSLHRYEQYF; CDR3 DNA: TGTGCCAGCAGCTTACACAGATACGAGCAGTACTTC